This TCR beta chain came from a study of blood T cell repertoires in COVID-19. Overall study context: Spain, Italy and the United States supplied samples that represented acute and convalescent COVID-19. In each case, the material was cDNA or gDNA derived from T cells, B-cell-depleted T cells, or PBMCs.

This clone showed up just once. There are 15 residues in the CDR3. Profiled with immunoSEQ multiplex PCR; TCRdb holds only in-frame clones, not every one. This table has 300,000 to 350,000 clones, 80% to 90% appearing once. This sequence originates from a man younger than 45 who had recovered from COVID-19. This chain links TRBV21-1 with TRBJ1-5; no DNA check was done on the table's D call, TRBD1. TRBV21-1 is recorded as a pseudogene. The material sequenced was PBMCs or T cells enriched from blood (not recorded which). Here the CDR3 reads CASSPRQAQNQPQHF. The CDR3 nucleotides read TGTGCCAGCAGCCCCCGACAGGCCCAGAATCAGCCCCAGCATTTT.